These 23 T cell receptor beta chains share one sample of origin, sequenced in a study of human T cells and chemical hapten exposure. TCRdb processed the RACE reads anew with MiXCR; each CDR3 protein has one entry. The sample lists about 350,000 distinct CDR3 sequences, about 5.4% seen once, with over 7% in the top ten. Time point indicated: pre-sensitization, week 0. Specified treatment: therapeutic diphenylcyclopropenone sensitization with weekly scalp DPC. The sample in question was whole blood, obtained in connection with sensitization to the hapten diphenylcyclopropenone (DPC). The receptors were sampled from a woman aged 18-35 years with alopecia areata. Some clones in this sample may be carry-over from other donors' samples.

The chain links TRBV6-1 to TRBJ1-6; D is unresolved. V shed 4 bases and J shed 7 bases, with 11 bases lying between them. Germline V lookup: CDR1 MNHNS, CDR2 SASEGT. The CDR3 sequence is 14 residues long. The CDR3 loop is CASSVYRGNSPLHF. The CDR3 nucleotides are TGTGCCAGCAGTGTGTATCGAGGGAATTCACCCCTCCACTTT.

At least ten counts were recorded for this clonotype. The chain joins TRBV10-3 to TRBJ1-6, with 8 bases aligning to TRBD1. The CDR3 is made up of 16 amino acids. The germline V gene encodes CDR1 ENHRY and CDR2 SYGVKD. Trimming removed 6 bases from V and 7 bases from J; junction bases left unmatched: 11. The CDR3 loop is CAIRMGQEEFNSPLHF. In nucleotides, the CDR3 is TGTGCCATCAGAATGGGACAGGAGGAATTCAATTCACCCCTCCACTTT.

This clonotype was counted ten times or more. The V gene is TRBV4-1, the J gene TRBJ2-1; no clear D gene. The CDR3 length is 14 residues. V gave up 0 bases and J gave up 10 bases, with 13 bases separating them. Germline V gives CDR1 MGHRA, CDR2 YSYEKL. CDR3 protein: CASSQDYTTGEQFF. The CDR3 DNA reads TGCGCCAGCAGCCAAGACTATACAACCGGGGAGCAGTTCTTC.

The table lists this clonotype with a count of one. The chain combines TRBV27 with TRBJ2-3, with D perhaps TRBD2 (7 bases). CDR1 is MNHEY, CDR2 SMNVEV, per germline (reference sequence). The germline V and J ends were trimmed by 2 bases and 4 bases, with 16 bases remaining between them. The CDR3 is 16 amino acids. Written as DNA, the CDR3 is TGTGCCAGCAGTTTAGGGGGGGCCATTTCCGCAGATACGCAGTATTTT. This gives the protein CASSLGGAISADTQYF.

The chain is built from TRBV6-2 or TRBV6-3 and TRBJ2-2; 10 bases agree with TRBD2. V shed 0 bases and J 1 base; nucleotides not matched to a gene: 11. The V gene's germline CDR1 is MNHEY and CDR2 SVGEGT. CDR3 length equals 20 residues. CDR3 nucleotide sequence: TGTGCCAGCAGTTACTCAAATAGCGGGGGGCCAAACCAGAACACCGGGGAGCTGTTTTTT. Protein product: CASSYSNSGGPNQNTGELFF.

This clonotype was counted many times. The V and J genes are TRBV6-5 and TRBJ2-1; D gene ambiguous. The CDR3 length is 14 residues. V lost 1 base, J lost 9 bases, and 13 bases lay in between. Germline CDR1 is MNHEY and CDR2 is SVGAGI. The CDR3 DNA follows: TGTGCCAGCAGTTACTTCGCTGCTGGCGGTGAGCAGTTCTTC. Encoded protein: CASSYFAAGGEQFF.

This chain links TRBV9 with TRBJ2-6; 8 positions match TRBD2. This CDR3 spans 18 amino acids. CDR1 and CDR2 from the germline V gene are SGDLS and YYNGEE. The V segment lost 1 base and the J segment 1 base; nucleotides outside the gene matches: 7. In DNA, the CDR3 is TGTGCCAGCAGCGTAAGCGGGGGCGCGGGATCTGGGGCCAACGTCCTGACTTTC. Residues: CASSVSGGAGSGANVLTF. Looking up the rest from reference TRBV9 and TRBJ2-6 gives the full variable domain: DSGVTQTPKHLITATGQRVTLRCSPRSGDLSVYWYQQSLDQGLQFLIQYYNGEERAKGNILERFSAQQFPDLHSELNLSSLELGDSALYFCASSVSGGAGSGANVLTFGAGSRLTVL.

The chain uses TRBV9 and TRBJ2-3; unclear D gene. The V gene's germline CDR1 is SGDLS and CDR2 YYNGEE. The CDR3 runs 15 residues. V was trimmed by 3 bases and J by 4 bases, leaving 15 bases between them. CDR3 in amino acids: CASSGDLIGPDTQYF. CDR3 nucleotides: TGTGCCAGCAGCGGAGACCTTATCGGGCCAGATACGCAGTATTTT.

This clonotype appeared many times. The chain couples TRBV14 to TRBJ2-7; D not resolved. Per the germline V gene, CDR1 is SGHDN and CDR2 is FVKESK. The ends were cut back, 4 bases at V and 3 bases at J, with 13 bases in the middle. The CDR3 runs 14 residues. The CDR3 DNA sequence: TGTGCCAGCAGCCCTCCGGACGGAAGCTACGAGCAGTACTTC. Its protein product is CASSPPDGSYEQYF.

This clonotype was recorded at least ten times. V and J are TRBV29-1 and TRBJ2-3; tentative D call: TRBD1 (6 bases). The CDR3 has 12 residues. Germline lookup yields CDR1 SQVTM and CDR2 ANQGSEA. V lost 8 bases and J 4 bases, leaving 13 bases between the germline ends. The CDR3, as DNA: TGCAGCATTCTCCAGGGGTCAGATACGCAGTATTTT. Protein sequence: CSILQGSDTQYF.

Only a few counts were recorded for this clonotype. This chain links TRBV7-2 with TRBJ2-6; 8 positions match TRBD1. Germline V gene lookup returns CDR1 SGHTA and CDR2 FQGNSA. Trimming took 7 bases from V and 2 from J; bases not matched to a gene: 4. CDR3 size: 15 residues. The CDR3: CASTLDRAGANVLTF. DNA for the CDR3: TGTGCCAGCACCCTGGACAGGGCTGGGGCCAACGTCCTGACTTTC.

This clonotype was observed a handful of times. The CDR3 protein is CASSYSQYYEQFF. The CDR3 bases are TGTGCCAGCAGTTACTCGCAGTACTATGAGCAGTTCTTC. The chain links TRBV6-6 to TRBJ2-1; D ambiguous. The CDR3 covers 13 residues. V was trimmed by 0 bases and J by 8 bases, leaving 8 bases between them. Germline-derived CDR1 and CDR2 are MNHNY and SVGAGI (reference sequence).

There are many counts of this clonotype. V is TRBV2 and J is TRBJ1-1; unclear D gene. V was shortened by 7 bases and J by 2 bases, with 14 bases between the two germline ends. CDR3 length: 14 amino acids. Germline V gene data show CDR1 as SNHLY and CDR2 as FYNNEI. CDR3 residues: CASITSGANTEAFF. The CDR3 nucleotides are TGTGCCAGCATTACTTCTGGAGCCAACACTGAAGCTTTCTTT.

This clonotype was seen a handful of times. The chain links TRBV7-2 to TRBJ2-1, with 7 bases aligning to TRBD1. The germline V gene encodes CDR1 SGHTA and CDR2 FQGNSA. The J segment lost 6 bases and the V segment lost 6 bases, leaving 11 bases of the junction unmatched. This CDR3 is 15 amino acids long. The CDR3 is CASREGTARLNEQFF. The CDR3 DNA sequence: TGTGCCAGCAGGGAAGGGACAGCCCGCCTCAATGAGCAGTTCTTC.

By share, this clonotype counts as medium-sized (0.01 to 0.1%). The V call is TRBV6-9, the J call TRBJ1-4; D remains unclear. V was shortened by 8 bases and J by 4 bases, with 14 bases between the two germline ends. CDR3 length: 14 residues. Germline assignment: CDR1 MNHGY and CDR2 SVAAGI. The DNA of the CDR3 is TGTGCCAGCCCCCTTTGGCGGCGTAATGAAAAACTGTTTTTT. This translates into CASPLWRRNEKLFF.

At least ten counts were recorded for this clonotype. The chain combines TRBV3-1 with TRBJ1-1; 8 bases align to TRBD1. The CDR3 sequence is 15 residues long. The V gene end was trimmed by 0 bases and the J gene end by 11 bases; junction bases not matched to a gene: 11. From germline, CDR1 is LGHDT and CDR2 YNNKEL (reference sequence). The CDR3, as DNA: TGTGCCAGCAGCCAAGATGCGCAGGGGGCGAAGGACGCTTTCTTT. Its protein is CASSQDAQGAKDAFF.

This chain links TRBV20-1 with TRBJ2-4, with a tentative D call TRBD2 (7 bases). The CDR3 length is 13 residues. Germline V gene lookup returns CDR1 DFQATT and CDR2 SNEGSKA (reference sequence). Deletions cut 8 bases from V and 10 bases from J, with 21 bases between. CDR3 in DNA: TGCAGTCTCGTCGGCGGGGGCGAAGGGATTCAGTACTTC. This translates into CSLVGGGEGIQYF.

The CDR3 nucleotides read TGCAGTGCTAGAGATGGGGGTTCCTACGAGCAGTACTTC. Its translation: CSARDGGSYEQYF. The rearrangement uses TRBV20-1 and TRBJ2-7; D is tentatively TRBD1 or TRBD2 (5 bases each). The V gene lost 0 bases and the J gene lost 1 base, with 7 bases spanning the gap. There are 13 residues in the CDR3. Germline V gene sequence: CDR1 DFQATT, CDR2 SNEGSKA (reference sequence).

This clonotype was detected only a few times. The rearrangement links TRBV18 to TRBJ1-2; 7 nucleotides line up with TRBD1. In germline, CDR1 is KGHSH, CDR2 LQKENI. J gave up 8 bases and V 6 bases, and 12 bases lay outside the gene matches. This CDR3 spans 14 amino acids. CDR3 region: CASSPDRAKWGYTF. The CDR3 DNA follows: TGTGCCAGCTCTCCCGACAGGGCCAAGTGGGGCTACACCTTC.

The sample holds many counts of this clonotype. The rearrangement links TRBV7-2 to TRBJ2-3; 7 bases are shared with TRBD2. CDR3 length: 16 residues. V was clipped by 4 bases and J by 3 bases; unmatched bases: 10. Germline lookup yields CDR1 SGHTA and CDR2 FQGNSA. The CDR3 coding sequence is TGTGCCAGCAGCTCCTCAACTAGCGCCCTTACAGATACGCAGTATTTT. This codes for CASSSSTSALTDTQYF.

This clonotype was seen repeatedly, ten times or more. The rearrangement uses TRBV5-1 and TRBJ1-6; possible D gene TRBD1, 6 bases. V gave up 8 bases and J gave up 8 bases, with 14 bases separating them. Looked up from germline, CDR1 is SGHRS and CDR2 is YFSETQ. The CDR3 spans 13 residues. The CDR3 sequence: CASGAEGDSPLHF. The CDR3 bases are TGCGCCAGTGGGGCGGAGGGGGATTCACCCCTCCACTTT.

This clonotype has only a few counts. The rearrangement links TRBV27 to TRBJ1-2, with D unclear. The CDR3 runs to 15 residues. Germline CDR1 is MNHEY and CDR2 is SMNVEV (reference sequence). Trimming pared 1 base from V and 4 bases from J, leaving 13 bases between. CDR3 coding DNA: TGTGCCAGCAGTTTATATCCGGGAAAGACCTATGGCTACACCTTC. Protein product: CASSLYPGKTYGYTF.

This chain uses TRBV12-3 or TRBV12-4 with TRBJ2-2; D gene ambiguous. V lost 2 bases and J lost 7, with 11 bases in between. The CDR3 loop spans 14 amino acids. CDR3 sequence reads: CASSLRGRHGELFF. DNA of the CDR3: TGTGCCAGCAGTTTACGCGGCAGGCACGGGGAGCTGTTTTTT.